A few counts support the clone carrying this T cell receptor beta chain. Antigen specificity is unknown. The record originates from a study of T cell repertoires in cytomegalovirus infection. Study outcomes and limitations: Predominance within the ex vivo response was attributable to HLA-C-restricted CMV-specific TCR beta clonotypes.

TCRdb reprocessed the reads with MiXCR, giving one entry per CDR3 protein. The repertoire has some 320,000 distinct CDR3 sequences, roughly 9.5% of them found once; the top ten carry roughly 4%. Germline CDR1 MNHNS, CDR2 SASEGT. The CDR3 extends over 13 amino acids. V was trimmed by 7 bases and J by 6 bases, leaving 12 bases between them. Sequencing used PBMCs. This chain connects TRBV6-1 to TRBJ1-4; no definite D call. This TCR derives from a human donor in good health (CMV status not recorded). Some clones in this sample may be carry-over from other donors' samples. The CDR3 here is CASNEGGDEKLFF. DNA for the CDR3: TGTGCCAGCAATGAGGGTGGTGATGAAAAACTGTTTTTT.